This section outlines one T cell receptor beta chain sequence together with its context. Which antigen it targets is not known. A single base separates this from a much larger clone, so it may be a read error. The CDR1 and CDR2 encoded by the germline V gene are WSHSY and SAAADI. The CDR3, cysteine through phenylalanine, is 14 amino acids long. The DNA shown is the 42-base CDR3, in frame from base 1. The source of the sample is a study of T cell repertoires in cytomegalovirus infection (dated by TCRdb to about 2019). Turning to the overall study: Because public TCR beta signatures pointed to carriage of CMV infection together with the matching HLA type, the HLA type of each donor mattered for the analysis.

TCRdb names Illumina HiSeq 1500 as the instrument used. TCRdb reprocessing: public reads trimmed at Q25 with fastp, clones called with MiXCR, in-frame beta chains kept. Rows with a matching CDR3 protein are joined into one entry that keeps the most common DNA and genes. The sample yields nearly 450,000 distinct CDR3 sequences; 31% were counted once. About an eighth of the sample goes to the ten largest clones. Study-level results and caveats: The ex vivo response was dominated by HLA-C-restricted CMV-specific TCR beta clonotypes, which also provided the single most frequent clonotype in two of eight donors. In both this cohort and an independent cohort of 352 donors, the cumulative frequency of public TCR beta family members distinguished carriers of CMV infection plus the relevant HLA type.

Sequenced material: PBMCs. This receptor was obtained from a human donor in good health (CMV status not recorded). Some clones in this sample may be carry-over from other donors' samples. The rearrangement joined TRBV10-2 to TRBJ2-3, and TRBD1 may be the D gene, going by 5 matching bases. In nucleotides, the sequence is TGCGCCAGCAGTGATGACAGTACCACATATACGCAGTATTTT. This sequence encodes CASSDDSTTYTQYF.